A single sample is the source of the 2 T cell receptor beta chains below, sequenced in a study of OX40 agonist ivuxolimab in advanced cancers. The library was built by means of the immunoSEQ multiplex PCR assay. Here the immuneACCESS table is served through TCRdb, limited to in-frame sequences with V and J called. Missing clones are a known gap in these copies; in checked studies unresolved V genes cover under half, and the rest lacks a known reason. For this sample there are tens of thousands of clones; around 88% appear just once. In total, the top ten clones hold about 0.6% of the sample. Sequencing used CD4+ or CD8+ T cells sorted from blood, obtained in a trial of the OX40 agonist ivuxolimab. These receptors came from an adult with an advanced solid tumor such as melanoma, head and neck, liver or kidney cancer.

The chain has TRBV5-4 and TRBJ2-7, with 10 bases fitting TRBD2. The CDR3 loop spans 15 amino acids. Germline CDR1 is SGHNT and CDR2 is YYREEE (reference sequence). The trim removed 0 bases at V and 5 bases at J, leaving 5 bases unmatched. The CDR3, as DNA: TGTGCCAGCAGCTTGGAGCTAGCGGGAGCTCACGAGCAGTACTTC. Translated: CASSLELAGAHEQYF.

This clone has a handful of counts. V usage is TRBV6-1 and J usage is TRBJ1-2, with D perhaps matching TRBD1 (5 bases). V lost 2 bases and J lost 3, with 10 bases in between. The germline V gene has CDR1 MNHNS and CDR2 SASEGT. This CDR3 spans 14 amino acids. Here the CDR3 reads CASSELEGYYGYTF. DNA of the CDR3: TGTGCCAGCAGTGAATTAGAGGGGTACTATGGCTACACCTTC.